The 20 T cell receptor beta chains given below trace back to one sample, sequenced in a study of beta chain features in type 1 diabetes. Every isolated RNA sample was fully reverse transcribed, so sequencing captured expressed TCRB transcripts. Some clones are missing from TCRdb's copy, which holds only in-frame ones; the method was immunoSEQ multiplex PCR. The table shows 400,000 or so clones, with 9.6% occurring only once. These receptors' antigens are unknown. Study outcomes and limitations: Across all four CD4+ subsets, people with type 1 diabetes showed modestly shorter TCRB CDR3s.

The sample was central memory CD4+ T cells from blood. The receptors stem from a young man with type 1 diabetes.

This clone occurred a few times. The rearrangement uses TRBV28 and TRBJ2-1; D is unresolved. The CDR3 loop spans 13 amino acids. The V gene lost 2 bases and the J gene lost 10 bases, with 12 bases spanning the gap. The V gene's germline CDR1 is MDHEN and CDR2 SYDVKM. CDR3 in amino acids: CASSLPPSREQFF. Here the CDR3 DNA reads TGTGCCAGCAGTTTACCCCCCTCAAGGGAGCAGTTCTTC. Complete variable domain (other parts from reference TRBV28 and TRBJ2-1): DVKVTQSSRYLVKRTGEKVFLECVQDMDHENMFWYRQDPGLGLRLIYFSYDVKMKEKGDIPEGYSVSREKKERFSLILESASTNQTSMYLCASSLPPSREQFFGPGTRLTVL.

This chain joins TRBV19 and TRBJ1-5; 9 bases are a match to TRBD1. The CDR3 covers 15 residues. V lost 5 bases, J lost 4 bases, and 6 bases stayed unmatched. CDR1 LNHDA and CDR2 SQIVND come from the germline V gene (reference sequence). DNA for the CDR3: TGTGCCAGTAGTCCGGACAGGGGACCGAATCAGCCCCAGCATTTT. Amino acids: CASSPDRGPNQPQHF.

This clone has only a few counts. The DNA for the CDR3 is TGTGCCAGCAGCTTAGTGGGGGACAGGGCGGAGACCCAGTACTTC. Protein sequence: CASSLVGDRAETQYF. This chain connects TRBV11-2 to TRBJ2-5; 9 bases are shared with TRBD1. CDR1 is SGHAT and CDR2 is FQNNGV in the germline V gene. This CDR3 has 15 amino acids. The ends lost 1 base at V and 5 bases at J; junction bases unmatched: 5.

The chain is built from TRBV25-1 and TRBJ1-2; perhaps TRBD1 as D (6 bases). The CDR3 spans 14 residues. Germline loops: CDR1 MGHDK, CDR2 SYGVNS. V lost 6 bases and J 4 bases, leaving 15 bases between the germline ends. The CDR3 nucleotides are TGTGCCAGCAGGCGTACAGGGTCAGTCTATGGCTACACCTTC. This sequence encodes CASRRTGSVYGYTF.

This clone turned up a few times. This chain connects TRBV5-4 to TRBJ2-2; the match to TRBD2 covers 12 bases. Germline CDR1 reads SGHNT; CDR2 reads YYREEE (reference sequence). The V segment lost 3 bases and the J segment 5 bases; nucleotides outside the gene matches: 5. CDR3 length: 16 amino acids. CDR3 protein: CASSSLAGGQTGELFF. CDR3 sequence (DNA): TGTGCCAGCAGCTCACTAGCGGGAGGTCAAACCGGGGAGCTGTTTTTT.

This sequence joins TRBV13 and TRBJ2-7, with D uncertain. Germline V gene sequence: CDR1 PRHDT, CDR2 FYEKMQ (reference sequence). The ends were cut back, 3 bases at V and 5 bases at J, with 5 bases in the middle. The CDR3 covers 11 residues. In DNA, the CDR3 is TGTGCCAGCAGCTTCAATGACGAGCAGTACTTC. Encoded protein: CASSFNDEQYF.

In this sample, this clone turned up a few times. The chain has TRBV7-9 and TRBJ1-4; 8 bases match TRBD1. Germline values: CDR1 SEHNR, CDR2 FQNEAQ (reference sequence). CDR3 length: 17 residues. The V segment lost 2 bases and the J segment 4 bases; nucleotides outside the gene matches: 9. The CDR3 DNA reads TGTGCCAGCAGCTTATTGGGAGGACAGGGCGGTAATGAAAAACTGTTTTTT. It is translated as CASSLLGGQGGNEKLFF. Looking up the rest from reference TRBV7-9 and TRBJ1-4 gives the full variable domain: DTGVSQNPRHKITKRGQNVTFRCDPISEHNRLYWYRQTLGQGPEFLTYFQNEAQLEKSRLLSDRFSAERPKGSFSTLEIQRTEQGDSAMYLCASSLLGGQGGNEKLFFGSGTQLSVL.

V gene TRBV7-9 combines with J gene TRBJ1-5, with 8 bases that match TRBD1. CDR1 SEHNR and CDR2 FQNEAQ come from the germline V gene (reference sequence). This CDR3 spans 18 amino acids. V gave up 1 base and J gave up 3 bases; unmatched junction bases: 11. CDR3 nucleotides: TGTGCCAGCAGCTTAGAGTCTGCAGGGGGCTGGAACAATCAGCCCCAGCATTTT. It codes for CASSLESAGGWNNQPQHF.

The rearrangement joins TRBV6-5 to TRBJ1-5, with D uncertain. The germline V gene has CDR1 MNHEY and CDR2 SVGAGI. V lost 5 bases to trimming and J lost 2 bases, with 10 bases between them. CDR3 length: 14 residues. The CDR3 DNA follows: TGTGCCAGCAGTGAATTTTGGGGCAATCAGCCCCAGCATTTT. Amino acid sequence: CASSEFWGNQPQHF.

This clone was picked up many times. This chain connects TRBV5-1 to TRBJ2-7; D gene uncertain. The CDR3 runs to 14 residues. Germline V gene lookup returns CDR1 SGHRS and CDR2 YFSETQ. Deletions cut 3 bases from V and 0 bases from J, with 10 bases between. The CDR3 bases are TGCGCCAGCAGCTCTAGTGTCCCCTCCTACGAGCAGTACTTC. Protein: CASSSSVPSYEQYF.

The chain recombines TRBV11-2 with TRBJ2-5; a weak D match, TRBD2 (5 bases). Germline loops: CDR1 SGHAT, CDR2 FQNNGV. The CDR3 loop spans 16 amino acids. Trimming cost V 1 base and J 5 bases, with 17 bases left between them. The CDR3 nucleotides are TGTGCCAGCAGCTTAGGTTCTGGCGGAGGCAGGGAGACCCAGTACTTC. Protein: CASSLGSGGGRETQYF.

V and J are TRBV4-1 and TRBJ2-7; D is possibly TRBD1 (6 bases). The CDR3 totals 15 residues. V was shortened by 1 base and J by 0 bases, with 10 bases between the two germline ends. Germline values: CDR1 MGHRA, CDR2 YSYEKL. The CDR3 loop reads CASSQGRGSSYEQYF. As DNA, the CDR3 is TGCGCCAGCAGCCAAGGCAGGGGAAGCTCCTACGAGCAGTACTTC.

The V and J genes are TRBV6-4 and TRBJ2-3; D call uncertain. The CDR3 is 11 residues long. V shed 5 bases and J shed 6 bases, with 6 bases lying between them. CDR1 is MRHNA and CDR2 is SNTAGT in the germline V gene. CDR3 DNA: TGTGCCAGCAGTTCCGGGGATACGCAGTATTTT. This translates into CASSSGDTQYF.

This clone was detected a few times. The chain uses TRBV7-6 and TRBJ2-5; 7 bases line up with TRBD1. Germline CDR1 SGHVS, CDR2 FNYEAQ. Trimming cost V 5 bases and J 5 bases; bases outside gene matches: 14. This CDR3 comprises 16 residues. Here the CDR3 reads CASSRGIKGAFETQYF. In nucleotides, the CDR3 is TGTGCCAGCAGCCGAGGGATTAAGGGGGCGTTCGAGACCCAGTACTTC.

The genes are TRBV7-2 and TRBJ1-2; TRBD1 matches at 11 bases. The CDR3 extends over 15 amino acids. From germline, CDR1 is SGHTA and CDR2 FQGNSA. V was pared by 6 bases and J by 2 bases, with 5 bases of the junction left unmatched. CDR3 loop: CASSIRDRGNYGYTF. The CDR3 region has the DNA TGTGCCAGCAGTATCCGGGACAGGGGGAACTATGGCTACACCTTC.

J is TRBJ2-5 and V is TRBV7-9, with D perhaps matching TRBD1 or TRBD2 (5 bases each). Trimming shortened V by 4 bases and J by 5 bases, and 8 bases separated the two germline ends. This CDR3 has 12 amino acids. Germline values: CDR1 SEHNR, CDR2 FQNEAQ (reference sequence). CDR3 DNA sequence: TGTGCCAGCAGCTCAGAGGGGGAGACCCAGTACTTC. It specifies CASSSEGETQYF.

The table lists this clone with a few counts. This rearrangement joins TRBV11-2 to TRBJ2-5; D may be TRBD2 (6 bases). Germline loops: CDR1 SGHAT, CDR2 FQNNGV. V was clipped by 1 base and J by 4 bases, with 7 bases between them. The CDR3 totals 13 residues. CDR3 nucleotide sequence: TGTGCCAGCAGCTTAGCGGGACTAGAGACCCAGTACTTC. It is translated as CASSLAGLETQYF. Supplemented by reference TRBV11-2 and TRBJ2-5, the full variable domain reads EAGVAQSPRYKIIEKRQSVAFWCNPISGHATLYWYQQILGQGPKLLIQFQNNGVVDDSQLPKDRFSAERLKGVDSTLKIQPAKLEDSAVYLCASSLAGLETQYFGPGTRLLVL.

In nucleotides, the CDR3 is TGTGCCAGCAGGCTCCTGGCAGGCCGCTCTGGAAACACCATATATTTT. It codes for CASRLLAGRSGNTIYF. The chain carries TRBV27 and TRBJ1-3; D not certain. The CDR3 loop spans 16 amino acids. The germline V gene has CDR1 MNHEY and CDR2 SMNVEV (reference sequence). Trimming pared 6 bases from V and 0 bases from J, leaving 15 bases between.

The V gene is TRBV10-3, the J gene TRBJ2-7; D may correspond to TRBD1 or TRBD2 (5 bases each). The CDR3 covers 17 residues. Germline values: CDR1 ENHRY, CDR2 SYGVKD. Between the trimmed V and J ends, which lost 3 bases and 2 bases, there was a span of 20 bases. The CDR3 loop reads CAISDSVVGTATYEQYF. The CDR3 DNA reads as TGTGCCATCAGTGACTCGGTCGTCGGGACGGCGACCTACGAGCAGTACTTC.

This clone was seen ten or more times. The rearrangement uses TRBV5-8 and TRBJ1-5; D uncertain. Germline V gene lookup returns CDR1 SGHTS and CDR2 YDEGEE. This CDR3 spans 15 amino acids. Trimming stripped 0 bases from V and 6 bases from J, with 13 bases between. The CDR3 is CASSLAPGAPQPQHF. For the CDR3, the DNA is TGTGCCAGCAGCTTGGCCCCAGGAGCCCCTCAGCCCCAGCATTTT.